The 6 T cell receptor beta chains below were found in one sample sequenced in a study of TIL therapy for anti-PD-1-resistant metastatic lung cancer. The libraries were made with immunoSEQ v3. Data came from immunoSEQ multiplex PCR; TCRdb stores just in-frame clones and leaves some out. The sample holds roughly 60,000 clones; around 70% are singletons and the top ten take about 1.8%. Time point noted: pre-treatment sample, taken before nivolumab and TIL therapy. The specimen comprised blood, sampled at baseline. These receptors all come from a person between 30 and 80 years old with non-small cell lung cancer.

The chain employs TRBV11-3 and TRBJ2-3; 16 bases are a match to TRBD2. Per the germline V gene, CDR1 is SGHNT and CDR2 is YENEEA. Trimming took 5 bases from V and 0 from J; bases not matched to a gene: 5. The CDR3 has 18 amino acids. The CDR3 DNA is TGTGCCAGCAGCCCCGGGACTAGCGGGAGGGCTAGCACAGATACGCAGTATTTT. This gives the protein CASSPGTSGRASTDTQYF.

The chain joins TRBV9 to TRBJ2-2, with D maybe TRBD2 (7 bases). Germline CDR1 SGDLS, CDR2 YYNGEE. V dropped 4 bases and J dropped 1 base, with 14 bases sitting between them. The CDR3 totals 16 residues. The CDR3, as DNA: TGTGCCAGCAGCACCTCGGGGGGCTTGAACACCGGGGAGCTGTTTTTT. As protein: CASSTSGGLNTGELFF.

The chain has TRBV7-2 and TRBJ1-5; D may be TRBD1 (5 bases). V lost 1 base and J lost 2, with 18 bases in between. The V gene's germline CDR1 is SGHTA and CDR2 FQGNSA. CDR3 length: 18 amino acids. The CDR3 region has the DNA TGTGCCAGCAGCTTAGGGGACTTGGCGGATTATGGCAATCAGCCCCAGCATTTT. Translation gives CASSLGDLADYGNQPQHF.

The chain is built from TRBV2 and TRBJ1-1, with 10 bases fitting TRBD1. After removal of 4 bases from V and 4 bases from J, the junction contained 6 bases not matched to a gene. CDR1 is SNHLY and CDR2 is FYNNEI in the germline V gene. The CDR3 sequence is 15 residues long. CDR3 bases: TGTGCCAGCAGTGCCCTGGGACAGGGGATCACTGAAGCTTTCTTT. Translation: CASSALGQGITEAFF. Supplemented by reference TRBV2 and TRBJ1-1, the full variable domain reads EPEVTQTPSHQVTQMGQEVILRCVPISNHLYFYWYRQILGQKVEFLVSFYNNEISEKSEIFDDQFSVERPDGSNFTLKIRSTKLEDSAMYFCASSALGQGITEAFFGQGTRLTVV.

This chain links TRBV5-1 with TRBJ2-1; maybe TRBD2 (6 bases). The V gene's germline CDR1 is SGHRS and CDR2 YFSETQ. V shed 3 bases and J shed 0 bases, with 10 bases lying between them. This CDR3 region has 15 residues. CDR3 DNA: TGCGCCAGCAGCTCACGACTAGACTCCTACAATGAGCAGTTCTTC. Translation: CASSSRLDSYNEQFF.

The rearrangement links TRBV20-1 to TRBJ1-4; no definite D call. The V end lost 6 bases, the J end lost 8 bases, and 10 bases lay between the germline ends. Germline V gene data show CDR1 as DFQATT and CDR2 as SNEGSKA (reference sequence). CDR3 length: 11 amino acids. The DNA of the CDR3 is TGCAGTGCGGCGGATCAGGAAAAACTGTTTTTT. Amino acid sequence: CSAADQEKLFF.